This is a list of T cell receptor beta chains from one sample in a study of T cell responses to AZD1222 COVID-19 vaccine. Method: immunoSEQ multiplex PCR; TCRdb's copy keeps in-frame clones and lacks some. The data show around 140,000 clones, with roughly 93% seen just once and 5% to 5.5% held by the top ten. The source was peripheral blood, collected on day 0 of AZD1222 vaccination. The receptors here all came from an adult in good health. Both conserved end residues are trimmed from each CDR3. Fields, in order: clone size, V gene, D gene, CDR3 protein. The D gene is left open where the match is weak. Expanded clones get a size class; other rows say once, few or many, or leave the size out.

clone size: -; V gene: TRBV5-8; D gene: -; CDR3 protein: ASSFRVGEQF
clone size: -; V gene: TRBV28; D gene: TRBD1; CDR3 protein: ASIETGAIYEQY
clone size: once; V gene: TRBV6-5; D gene: -; CDR3 protein: ASSDSDSLYGYT
clone size: -; V gene: TRBV5-5; D gene: -; CDR3 protein: ASSGTRGPRPYEQY
clone size: -; V gene: TRBV7-9; D gene: -; CDR3 protein: ASSGETQY
clone size: -; V gene: TRBV29-1; D gene: -; CDR3 protein: SARTNDEQY
clone size: -; V gene: TRBV9; D gene: -; CDR3 protein: ASSVVGSAGRSYNEQF
clone size: -; V gene: TRBV18; D gene: -; CDR3 protein: ASSPSFQNIQY
clone size: -; V gene: TRBV6-6; D gene: TRBD1; CDR3 protein: ASSYGQGGGYT
clone size: -; V gene: TRBV5-8; D gene: -; CDR3 protein: ASSLFRDRETQY